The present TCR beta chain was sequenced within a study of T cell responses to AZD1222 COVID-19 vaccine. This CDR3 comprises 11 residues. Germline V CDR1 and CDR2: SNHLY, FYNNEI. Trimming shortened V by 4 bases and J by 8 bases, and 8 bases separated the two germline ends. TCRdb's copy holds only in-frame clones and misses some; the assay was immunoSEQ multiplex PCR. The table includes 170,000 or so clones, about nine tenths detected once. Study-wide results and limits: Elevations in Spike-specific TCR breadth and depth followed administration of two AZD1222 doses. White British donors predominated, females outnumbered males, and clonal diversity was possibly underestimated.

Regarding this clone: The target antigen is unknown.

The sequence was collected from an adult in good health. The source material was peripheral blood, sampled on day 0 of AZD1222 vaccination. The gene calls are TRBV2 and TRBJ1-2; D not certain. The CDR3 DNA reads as TGTGCCAGCAGTGGTTCGGGCGGCTACACCTTC. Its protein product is CASSGSGGYTF.